This T cell receptor beta chain appears in the sequencing data of a study of lymphopenia after photon versus proton radiotherapy. The germline gives CDR1 LNHDA, CDR2 SQIVND (reference sequence). V was trimmed by 5 bases and J by 2 bases, leaving 16 bases between them. The CDR3 has 16 amino acids. The assay was immunoSEQ multiplex PCR, and TCRdb's table has in-frame clones only and misses some. The sample shows 50,000 to 75,000 clones, approximately 83% of them seen only once. The sample consisted of peripheral blood, taken from a patient treated with photon-based radiotherapy. This chain connects TRBV19 to TRBJ1-5; no definite D call. The clonotype comes from a middle-aged man with gastric cancer. CDR3 coding DNA: TGTGCCAGTAGTGGGCGGGGAGGCACGGGCAATCAGCCCCAGCATTTT. This gives the protein CASSGRGGTGNQPQHF. Full variable domain (remainder filled in from reference TRBV19 and TRBJ1-5): DGGITQSPKYLFRKEGQNVTLSCEQNLNHDAMYWYRQDPGQGLRLIYYSQIVNDFQKGDIAEGYSVSREKKESFPLTVTSAQKNPTAFYLCASSGRGGTGNQPQHFGDGTRLSIL.